The T cell receptor beta chain under discussion was sequenced for a study of CXCR3-negative and CXCR3-positive naive CD8 T cells. The study, taken as a whole, reports: Diversity proved comparably high across both naive subsets and much lower in memory CD8+ cells.

250,000 to 350,000 cells per CD8+ T cell subset were flow-sorted in triplicate. Identification of naive CD8+ T cells rested on CD45RO-CCR7+CD27+CD95- status. CDR3 length: 16 amino acids. In preparing the TRB cDNA libraries, 5' RACE with UMI labels was used. TCRdb reprocessed the 5' RACE reads, keeping one entry per CDR3 protein, no DNA. The repertoire table contains tens of thousands of distinct CDR3 sequences. As to this clonotype: Its matching antigen is unknown.

The J gene is TRBJ2-7, the V gene TRBV23-1; TCRdb indicates TRBD1, and absent DNA this call remains unverified. TRBV23-1 is identified as an open reading frame with a role that is uncertain. This sequence was found in a human donor in good health. Some clones in this sample may be carry-over from other donors' samples. Sequenced input: naive CXCR3- CD8+ T cells from blood. Subset noted: CD45RO-CCR7+CD27+CD95- naive CD8+ T cells lacking CXCR3 (TNR3-). CDR3 protein: CASSQSHRGLLYEQYF.